These 32 T cell receptor beta chains originate from one sample sequenced in a study of blood T cells in healthy people across ages (dated by TCRdb to between 2014 and 2017). To prepare the library, 5' RACE was applied. This sample was sequenced with an Illumina HiSeq 2500. A second roughly 6 to 12 cycle PCR used a sample-barcoded 5' primer and a J-beta primer mix. TCRdb took the public reads, trimmed them with fastp at Q25, ran MiXCR for clone calling and kept in-frame beta chains. CDR3 protein duplicates are merged, each entry listing the most common genes and DNA. This sample gives roughly 2 million distinct CDR3 sequences in total; about 50% of them show up just once. The ten biggest clones cover over 2% of the sample. What was sequenced was blood. The receptors shown here come from a woman aged 40 to 50 in good health.

The V call is TRBV21-1, the J call TRBJ2-7; TRBD1 is the table's D call and was not checked against the DNA. TRBV21-1 is a pseudogene segment. CDR3 length equals 16 residues. CDR3 amino acids: CASSNLSGERSYEQYF. CDR3 DNA sequence: TGTGCCAGCAGCAATCTGTCAGGGGAGAGATCCTACGAGCAGTACTTC.

J is TRBJ2-3 and V is TRBV12-3 or TRBV12-4; 11 nucleotides agree with TRBD2. V gave up 2 bases and J gave up 3 bases; unmatched junction bases: 10. The CDR3 has 18 residues. The chain's CDR3 is CASSLRLASGGTTDTQYF. CDR3 DNA sequence: TGTGCCAGCAGTTTACGTCTGGCTAGCGGGGGGACGACAGATACGCAGTATTTT.

This chain links TRBV28 with TRBJ2-5; D not resolved. This CDR3 region has 16 residues. Germline values: CDR1 MDHEN, CDR2 SYDVKM. V lost 6 bases and J lost 6, with 23 bases in between. CDR3 residues: CASRRHLPTVAKTQYF. Here the CDR3 DNA reads TGTGCCAGCAGACGACACCTTCCGACGGTCGCGAAGACCCAGTACTTC.

To note about this clonotype: One end of the junction fails to match germline, which may point to a read error. J is TRBJ2-3 and V is TRBV7-2; TRBD2 agrees at 14 bases. The CDR3 spans 17 residues. CDR1 is SGHTA and CDR2 is FQGNSA in the germline V gene. CDR3 sequence: CVSSRLAGGRGTDTQYF. The CDR3 coding sequence is TGTGTCAGCAGCCGACTAGCGGGGGGGCGCGGCACAGATACGCAGTATTTT. Using reference TRBV7-2 and TRBJ2-3 for the parts outside the CDR3, the full variable domain is GAGVSQSPSNKVTEKGKDVELRCDPISGHTALYWYRQSLGQGLEFLIYFQGNSAPDKSGLPSDRFSAERTGGSVSTLTIQRTQQEDSAVYLCVSSRLAGGRGTDTQYFGPGTRLTVL.

The rearrangement uses TRBV10-3 and TRBJ2-1, with D possibly TRBD2 on 6 matching bases. The CDR3 totals 12 residues. CDR1 and CDR2 (germline): ENHRY, SYGVKD. Trimming left V 6 bases short and J 8 bases short, with 11 bases between. CDR3: CAIRGLWDEQFF. The CDR3 DNA reads TGTGCCATCAGGGGACTTTGGGATGAGCAGTTCTTC.

This clonotype occurred a few times. The gene calls are TRBV5-1 and TRBJ1-2; D is possibly TRBD1 (5 bases). CDR3 length: 12 residues. V lost 4 bases and J 6 bases, leaving 10 bases between the germline ends. CDR1 is SGHRS and CDR2 is YFSETQ in the germline V gene. CDR3 nucleotides: TGCGCCAGCAGCACACAGGAAAATGGCTACACCTTC. Protein: CASSTQENGYTF.

The chain carries TRBV6-5 and TRBJ2-1, with 10 bases lining up with TRBD2. CDR3 length: 16 residues. With V trimmed by 6 bases and J by 6 bases, 11 bases remained unmatched. The germline CDR1 and CDR2 sequences are MNHEY and SVGAGI. In DNA form, the CDR3 reads TGTGCCAGCAGCTATAGCGGGGGGCCCAGGGGCAATGAGCAGTTCTTC. This encodes CASSYSGGPRGNEQFF.

This clonotype has a handful of counts. The chain joins TRBV6-5 to TRBJ2-7; tentatively, D is TRBD1 (6 bases). The CDR3 totals 15 residues. The germline V and J ends were trimmed by 0 bases and 0 bases, with 9 bases remaining between them. Germline V gene data show CDR1 as MNHEY and CDR2 as SVGAGI. CDR3 amino acids: CASSYSGTSSYEQYF. The CDR3 DNA follows: TGTGCCAGCAGTTACTCGGGGACATCCTCCTACGAGCAGTACTTC.

This clonotype was counted between two and nine times. The genes are TRBV7-2 and TRBJ2-7, with 12 nucleotides matching TRBD2. Germline V gene lookup returns CDR1 SGHTA and CDR2 FQGNSA. CDR3 size: 15 residues. V was clipped by 5 bases and J by 2 bases; unmatched bases: 4. CDR3 sequence reads: CASSPTSGSTYEQYF. The DNA of the CDR3 is TGTGCCAGCAGCCCGACTAGCGGGAGTACCTACGAGCAGTACTTC. Drawing the rest from reference TRBV7-2 and TRBJ2-7, the complete variable domain is GAGVSQSPSNKVTEKGKDVELRCDPISGHTALYWYRQSLGQGLEFLIYFQGNSAPDKSGLPSDRFSAERTGGSVSTLTIQRTQQEDSAVYLCASSPTSGSTYEQYFGPGTRLTVT.

The chain uses TRBV19 and TRBJ2-3, with 8 bases fitting TRBD2. The CDR3 sequence is 15 residues long. Germline assignment: CDR1 LNHDA and CDR2 SQIVND (reference sequence). The J segment lost 3 bases and the V segment lost 3 bases, leaving 5 bases of the junction unmatched. The CDR3 sequence is CASSMPGGGTDTQYF. The CDR3 DNA reads as TGTGCCAGTAGTATGCCTGGCGGGGGGACAGATACGCAGTATTTT. The full variable domain, rest sourced from reference TRBV19 and TRBJ2-3, is DGGITQSPKYLFRKEGQNVTLSCEQNLNHDAMYWYRQDPGQGLRLIYYSQIVNDFQKGDIAEGYSVSREKKESFPLTVTSAQKNPTAFYLCASSMPGGGTDTQYFGPGTRLTVL.

The V call is TRBV3-1, the J call TRBJ2-7, with 7 bases aligning to TRBD1. Germline V gene sequence: CDR1 LGHDT, CDR2 YNNKEL (reference sequence). Trimming took 4 bases from V and 2 from J; bases not matched to a gene: 11. This CDR3 has 16 residues. The CDR3 DNA reads TGTGCCAGCAGCCCCCGAGGGACAGATTGGACCTACGAGCAGTACTTC. It specifies CASSPRGTDWTYEQYF.

Concerning this clonotype: Relative to the germline gene, one junction end is altered; a read error may explain this. J is TRBJ1-6 and V is TRBV20-1; D is ambiguous. This CDR3 contains 12 residues. Germline loops: CDR1 DFQATT, CDR2 SNEGSKA (reference sequence). CDR3 in DNA: TGCAGTGCTAGAGGTAATAATTCGCCCCTCCACTTT. The encoded protein is CSARGNNSPLHF.

This chain joins TRBV29-1 and TRBJ2-3; D may be TRBD1 (5 bases). Germline V gene sequence: CDR1 SQVTM, CDR2 ANQGSEA. This CDR3 contains 12 residues. Trimming shortened V by 7 bases and J by 5 bases, and 13 bases separated the two germline ends. The CDR3 spells CSGGQGEDTQYF. In DNA form, the CDR3 reads TGCAGCGGGGGCCAGGGCGAAGATACGCAGTATTTT.

This rearrangement joins TRBV29-1 to TRBJ1-1; the D gene is possibly TRBD1 (6 bases). Germline CDR1 SQVTM, CDR2 ANQGSEA. Trimming pared 4 bases from V and 5 bases from J, leaving 11 bases between. There are 12 residues in the CDR3. CDR3 region: CSVGRGRTEAFF. CDR3 sequence (DNA): TGCAGCGTTGGAAGGGGGAGGACTGAAGCTTTCTTT.

This chain joins TRBV2 and TRBJ2-5; the match to TRBD2 covers 11 bases. V shed 1 base, J shed 11 bases, and the junction held 9 bases outside the gene matches. Germline V CDR1 and CDR2: SNHLY, FYNNEI. CDR3 length: 15 amino acids. In DNA, the CDR3 is TGTGCCAGCAGTGAAGAAGGACTAGCGGGCAATGAGCAGTACTTC. Encoded protein: CASSEEGLAGNEQYF. The full variable domain, completed using reference TRBV2 and TRBJ2-5, is EPEVTQTPSHQVTQMGQEVILRCVPISNHLYFYWYRQILGQKVEFLVSFYNNEISEKSEIFDDQFSVERPDGSNFTLKIRSTKLEDSAMYFCASSEEGLAGNEQYFGPGTRLLVL.

The CDR3 reads CASSRPGLAGGSNTGELFF. CDR3 bases: TGTGCCAGCAGCCGACCGGGACTAGCGGGGGGCTCTAACACCGGGGAGCTGTTTTTT. This chain connects TRBV27 to TRBJ2-2; 15 bases fit TRBD2. The CDR3 covers 19 residues. CDR1 and CDR2 from the germline V gene are MNHEY and SMNVEV (reference sequence). J was trimmed by 2 bases and V by 6 bases; bases with no gene match: 10.

Only a few counts were recorded for this clonotype. V and J are TRBV29-1 and TRBJ1-2; 8 nucleotides agree with TRBD1. Germline V CDR1 and CDR2: SQVTM, ANQGSEA. V gave up 4 bases and J gave up 6 bases; unmatched junction bases: 1. The length of the CDR3 is 11 residues. CDR3 amino acids: CSVVQGDGYTF. The CDR3, as DNA: TGCAGCGTTGTACAGGGGGATGGCTACACCTTC.

The chain employs TRBV4-3 and TRBJ2-3; no firm D call. Germline assignment: CDR1 LGHNA and CDR2 YSLEER. Trimming pared 0 bases from V and 4 bases from J, leaving 5 bases between. The CDR3 has 13 residues. CDR3: CASSQELPDTQYF. CDR3 sequence (DNA): TGCGCCAGCAGCCAAGAGTTGCCAGATACGCAGTATTTT.

This clonotype occurred many times. The chain combines TRBV7-2 with TRBJ2-7; TRBD2 agrees at 8 bases. The germline V gene has CDR1 SGHTA and CDR2 FQGNSA. The CDR3 runs to 14 residues. Losses at the gene ends were 7 bases for V and 5 bases for J; bases not matched to a gene: 10. The CDR3 coding sequence is TGTGCCAGCATGCCGACCGGGGGGGTCCACGAGCAGTACTTC. Protein: CASMPTGGVHEQYF.

The chain carries TRBV20-1 and TRBJ1-2; 8 positions match TRBD1. This CDR3 spans 15 amino acids. Unmatched junction bases numbered 10, after V lost 6 bases and J lost 1 base. Germline CDR1 reads DFQATT; CDR2 reads SNEGSKA (reference sequence). The CDR3 protein is CSAEPRQGINYGYTF. Written as DNA, the CDR3 is TGCAGTGCGGAACCTAGACAGGGGATTAACTATGGCTACACCTTC.

On this clonotype: The junction and the germline gene differ at one end; a read error may be behind it. V and J are TRBV29-1 and TRBJ2-5; D perhaps matches TRBD2 (6 bases). CDR1 is SQVTM and CDR2 is ANQGSEA in the germline V gene. CDR3 length: 13 residues. The CDR3 bases are TGCAGCGCCCGCCGGCAGGGAGGAGAGACCCGGTACTTC. It is translated as CSARRQGGETRYF.

This clonotype was counted ten times or more. The chain is built from TRBV29-1 and TRBJ2-7; TRBD1 matches at 7 bases. The J segment lost 1 base and the V segment lost 5 bases, leaving 5 bases of the junction unmatched. The germline CDR1 and CDR2 sequences are SQVTM and ANQGSEA. The CDR3 consists of 13 residues. CDR3 sequence (DNA): TGCAGCGTTTGGACAGGCGAATCCTACGAGCAGTACTTC. Protein sequence: CSVWTGESYEQYF.

The V gene is TRBV4-1, the J gene TRBJ2-3; D is ambiguous. The CDR3 sequence is 13 residues long. V gave up 2 bases and J gave up 4 bases, with 7 bases separating them. Germline assignment: CDR1 MGHRA and CDR2 YSYEKL. CDR3 DNA sequence: TGCGCCAGCAGCCAAACAGATCCAGATACGCAGTATTTT. Its protein product is CASSQTDPDTQYF.

The chain couples TRBV6-1 to TRBJ2-3; 7 nucleotides agree with TRBD1. J gave up 2 bases and V 3 bases, and 11 bases lay outside the gene matches. CDR1 and CDR2 from the germline V gene are MNHNS and SASEGT. This CDR3 spans 17 amino acids. The CDR3 bases are TGTGCCAGCAGTGATGAGGGGGCGAGTCGCCACACAGATACGCAGTATTTT. Its translation is CASSDEGASRHTDTQYF.

V and J are TRBV28 and TRBJ2-6; no clear D gene. The V end lost 7 bases, the J end lost 4 bases, and 11 bases lay between the germline ends. CDR3 length: 14 amino acids. Germline V gene sequence: CDR1 MDHEN, CDR2 SYDVKM. The CDR3: CASNSPWGANVLTF. The DNA for the CDR3 is TGTGCCAGCAATTCCCCTTGGGGGGCCAACGTCCTGACTTTC.

The J gene is TRBJ2-5, the V gene TRBV5-5; possible D gene TRBD2, 7 bases. The J call may be wrong; the DNA end is better matched by TRBJ2-4. Per germline, CDR1 SGHKS and CDR2 YYEKEE (reference sequence). This CDR3 contains 17 residues. The CDR3 is CASSSPPGGRAKNIQYF. The CDR3 region has the DNA TGTGCCAGCAGCTCCCCCCCCGGGGGGCGCGCCAAAAACATTCAGTACTTC.

Only a few counts were recorded for this clonotype. The rearrangement joins TRBV6-2 or TRBV6-3 to TRBJ2-3, with a possible D match to TRBD2 (5 bases). This CDR3 contains 14 residues. Germline V gene sequence: CDR1 MNHEY, CDR2 SVGEGT. Between the trimmed V and J ends, which lost 6 bases and 4 bases, there was a span of 14 bases. The CDR3 here is CASSLNGKSDTQYF. The CDR3 DNA is TGTGCCAGCAGCCTAAACGGGAAATCAGATACGCAGTATTTT.

This clonotype has more than one count but fewer than ten. The chain couples TRBV14 to TRBJ2-1, with 10 bases aligning to TRBD2. This CDR3 has 16 amino acids. V lost 3 bases, J lost 9 bases, and 11 bases stayed unmatched. Germline V gives CDR1 SGHDN, CDR2 FVKESK. CDR3 nucleotide sequence: TGTGCCAGCAGCCATCTTAATAGCGGGGGGCCCCCTGAGCAGTTCTTC. Its translation: CASSHLNSGGPPEQFF.

Note on this clonotype: The junction does not match germline at one end; this may be a read error. The rearrangement links TRBV6-6 to TRBJ1-4; D is undetermined. The CDR3 is 15 residues long. CDR1 and CDR2 from the germline V gene are MNHNY and SVGAGI (reference sequence). The chain's CDR3 is CVSSYSGATNEKLFF. The CDR3 coding sequence is TGTGTCAGCAGTTACTCAGGAGCAACTAATGAAAAACTGTTTTTT.

The rearrangement uses TRBV20-1 and TRBJ1-1, with TRBD1 matching 8 bases. Germline CDR1 and CDR2: DFQATT and SNEGSKA (reference sequence). Trimming at V came to 4 bases and at J to 5 bases, leaving 6 bases not matched to a gene. There are 13 residues in the CDR3. The CDR3 DNA is TGCAGTGCTACGACAGGGGTGGGGACTGAAGCTTTCTTT. It codes for CSATTGVGTEAFF.

This clonotype was picked up a small number of times. The genes are TRBV6-2 or TRBV6-3 and TRBJ1-2; D remains unclear. V was clipped by 6 bases and J by 4 bases, with 12 bases between them. Per the germline V gene, CDR1 is MNHEY and CDR2 is SVGEGT. The CDR3 loop spans 13 amino acids. CDR3 DNA: TGTGCCAGCAGCTCTAACCCGCTCTATGGCTACACCTTC. It encodes CASSSNPLYGYTF.

V usage is TRBV6-2 or TRBV6-3 and J usage is TRBJ1-5; D unresolved. Germline loops: CDR1 MNHEY, CDR2 SVGEGT. The ends were cut back, 5 bases at V and 0 bases at J, with 8 bases in the middle. This CDR3 is 14 amino acids long. CDR3 protein: CASSATNSNQPQHF. DNA for the CDR3: TGTGCCAGCAGTGCAACAAATAGCAATCAGCCCCAGCATTTT.